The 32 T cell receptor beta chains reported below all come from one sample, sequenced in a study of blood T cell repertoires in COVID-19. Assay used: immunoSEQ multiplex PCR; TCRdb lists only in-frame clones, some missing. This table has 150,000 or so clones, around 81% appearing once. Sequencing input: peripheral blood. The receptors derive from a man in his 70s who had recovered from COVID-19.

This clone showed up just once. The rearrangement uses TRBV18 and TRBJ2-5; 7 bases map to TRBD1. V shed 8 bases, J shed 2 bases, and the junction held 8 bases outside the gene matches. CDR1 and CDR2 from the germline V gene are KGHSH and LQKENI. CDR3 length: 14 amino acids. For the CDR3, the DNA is TGTGCCAGCCGAACGGGACAGCTTCAAGAGACCCAGTACTTC. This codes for CASRTGQLQETQYF. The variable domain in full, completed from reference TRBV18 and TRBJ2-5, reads NAGVMQNPRHLVRRRGQEARLRCSPMKGHSHVYWYRQLPEEGLKFMVYLQKENIIDESGMPKERFSAEFPKEGPSILRIQQVVRGDSAAYFCASRTGQLQETQYFGPGTRLLVL.

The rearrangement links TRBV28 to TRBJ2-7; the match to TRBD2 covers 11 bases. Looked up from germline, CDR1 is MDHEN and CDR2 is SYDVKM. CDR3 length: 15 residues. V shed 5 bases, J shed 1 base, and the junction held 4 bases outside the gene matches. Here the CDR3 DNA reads TGTGCCAGCAGTCGAGGGACTAGCGGTTCCTACGAGCAGTACTTC. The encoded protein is CASSRGTSGSYEQYF.

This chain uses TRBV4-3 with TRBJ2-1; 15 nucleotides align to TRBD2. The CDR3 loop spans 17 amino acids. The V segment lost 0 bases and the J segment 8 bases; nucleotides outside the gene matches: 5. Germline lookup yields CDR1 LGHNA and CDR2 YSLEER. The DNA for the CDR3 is TGCGCCAGCAGCCAAGAATGGGGACTAGCGGGAGGTGATGAGCAGTTCTTC. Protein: CASSQEWGLAGGDEQFF.

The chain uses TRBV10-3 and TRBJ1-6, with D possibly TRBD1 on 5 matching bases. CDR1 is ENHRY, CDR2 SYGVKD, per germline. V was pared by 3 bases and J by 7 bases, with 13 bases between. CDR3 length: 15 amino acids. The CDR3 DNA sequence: TGTGCCATCAGTGAACACGGACAAGGGAATTCACCCCTCCACTTT. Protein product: CAISEHGQGNSPLHF.

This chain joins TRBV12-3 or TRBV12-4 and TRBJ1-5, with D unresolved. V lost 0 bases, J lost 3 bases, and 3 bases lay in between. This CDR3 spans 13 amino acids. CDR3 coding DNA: TGTGCCAGCAGTTTAGCCTACAATCAGCCCCAGCATTTT. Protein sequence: CASSLAYNQPQHF.

The CDR3 loop reads CATSSTGTGNEKLFF. The DNA of the CDR3 is TGTGCCACCAGCAGTACCGGGACAGGGAATGAAAAACTGTTTTTT. V usage is TRBV15 and J usage is TRBJ1-4, with 9 bases matching TRBD1. Germline CDR1 LNHNV, CDR2 YYDKDF (reference sequence). This CDR3 region has 15 residues. With V trimmed by 3 bases and J by 5 bases, 4 bases remained unmatched.

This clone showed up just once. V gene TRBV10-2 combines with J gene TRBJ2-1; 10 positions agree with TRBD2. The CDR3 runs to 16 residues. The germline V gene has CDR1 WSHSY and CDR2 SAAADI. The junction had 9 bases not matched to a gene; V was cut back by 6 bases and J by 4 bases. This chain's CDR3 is CASRGVASGSYNEQFF. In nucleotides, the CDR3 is TGCGCCAGCAGGGGGGTGGCTAGCGGGAGTTACAATGAGCAGTTCTTC.

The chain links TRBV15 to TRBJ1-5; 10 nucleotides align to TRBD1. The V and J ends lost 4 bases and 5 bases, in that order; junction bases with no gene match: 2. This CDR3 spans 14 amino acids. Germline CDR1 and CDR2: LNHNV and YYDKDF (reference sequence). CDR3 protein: CATSTGQGYQPQHF. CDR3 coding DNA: TGTGCCACCAGCACGGGACAGGGGTATCAGCCCCAGCATTTT.

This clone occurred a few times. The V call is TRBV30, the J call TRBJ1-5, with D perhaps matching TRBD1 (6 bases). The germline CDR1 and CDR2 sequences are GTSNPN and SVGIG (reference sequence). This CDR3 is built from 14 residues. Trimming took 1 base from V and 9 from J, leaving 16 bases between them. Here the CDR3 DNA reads TGTGCCTGGAGTGACCCTTGGGGGGGGCGGCCCCAGCATTTT. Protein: CAWSDPWGGRPQHF.

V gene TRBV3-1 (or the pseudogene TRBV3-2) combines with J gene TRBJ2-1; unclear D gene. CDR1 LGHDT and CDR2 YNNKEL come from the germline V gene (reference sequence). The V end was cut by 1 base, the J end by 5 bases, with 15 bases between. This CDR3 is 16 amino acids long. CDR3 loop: CASSQAGALIHNEQFF. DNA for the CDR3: TGTGCCAGCAGCCAAGCTGGAGCTCTCATCCACAATGAGCAGTTCTTC.

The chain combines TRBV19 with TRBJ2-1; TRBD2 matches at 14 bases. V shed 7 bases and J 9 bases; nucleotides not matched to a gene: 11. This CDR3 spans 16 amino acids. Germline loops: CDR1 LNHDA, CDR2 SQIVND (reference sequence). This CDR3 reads CASTPGTSGRMGEQFF. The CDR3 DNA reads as TGTGCCAGTACTCCCGGGACTAGCGGGAGAATGGGTGAGCAGTTCTTC.

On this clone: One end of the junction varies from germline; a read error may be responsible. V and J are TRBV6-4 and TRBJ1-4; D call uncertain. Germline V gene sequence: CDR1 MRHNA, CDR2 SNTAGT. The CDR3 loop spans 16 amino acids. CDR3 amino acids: CASSALGKVGAPPRGF. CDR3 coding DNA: TGTGCCAGCAGTGCTCTGGGAAAAGTCGGAGCACCCCCCCGGGGTTTT.

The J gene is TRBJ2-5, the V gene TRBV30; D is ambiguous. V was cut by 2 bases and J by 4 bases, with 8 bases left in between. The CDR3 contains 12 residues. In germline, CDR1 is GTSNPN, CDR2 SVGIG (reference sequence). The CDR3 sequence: CAWSMSGETQYF. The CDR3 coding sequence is TGTGCCTGGAGTATGTCAGGAGAGACCCAGTACTTC.

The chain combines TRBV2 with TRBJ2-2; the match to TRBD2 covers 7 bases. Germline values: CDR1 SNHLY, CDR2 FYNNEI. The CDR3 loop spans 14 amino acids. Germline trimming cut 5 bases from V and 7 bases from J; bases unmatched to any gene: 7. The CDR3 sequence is CASSRGGVGGELFF. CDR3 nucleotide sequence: TGTGCCAGCAGTCGGGGAGGGGTCGGCGGGGAGCTGTTTTTT.

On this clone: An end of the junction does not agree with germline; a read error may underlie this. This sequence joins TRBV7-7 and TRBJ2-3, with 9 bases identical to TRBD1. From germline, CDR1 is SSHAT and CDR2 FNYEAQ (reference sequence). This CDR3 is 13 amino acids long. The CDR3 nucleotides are TGTGCTAGCAGCCGGGACAGGGTTGATACGCAGTATTTT. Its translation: CASSRDRVDTQYF.

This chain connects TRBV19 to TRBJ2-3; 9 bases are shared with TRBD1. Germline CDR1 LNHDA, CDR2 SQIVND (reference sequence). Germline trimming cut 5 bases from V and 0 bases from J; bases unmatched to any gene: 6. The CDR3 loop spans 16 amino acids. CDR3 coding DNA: TGTGCCAGTAGTGGACAGGGGAGGACTAGCACAGATACGCAGTATTTT. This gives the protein CASSGQGRTSTDTQYF.

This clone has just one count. The CDR3 nucleotides read TGTGCCAGCAGCTTGGCGTCAGCGGAAGAGACCCAGTACTTC. It is translated as CASSLASAEETQYF. This rearrangement joins TRBV5-5 to TRBJ2-5, with TRBD2 as a possible D gene (5 bases). Germline V gives CDR1 SGHKS, CDR2 YYEKEE (reference sequence). CDR3 length: 14 amino acids. The V gene lost 0 bases and the J gene lost 3 bases, with 9 bases spanning the gap.

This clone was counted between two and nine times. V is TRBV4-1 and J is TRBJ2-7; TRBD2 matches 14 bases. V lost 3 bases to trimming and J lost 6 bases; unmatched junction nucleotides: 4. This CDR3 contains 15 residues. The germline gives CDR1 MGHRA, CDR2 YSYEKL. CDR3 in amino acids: CASSQGLAGASEQYF. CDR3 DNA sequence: TGCGCCAGCAGCCAGGGACTAGCGGGAGCAAGCGAGCAGTACTTC.

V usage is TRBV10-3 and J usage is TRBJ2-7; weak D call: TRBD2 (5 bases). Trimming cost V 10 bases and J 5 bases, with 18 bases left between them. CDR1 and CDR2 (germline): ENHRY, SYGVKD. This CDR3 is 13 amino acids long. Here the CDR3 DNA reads TGTGCCACCACCCGGGGAGCGGTTGACGAGCAGTACTTC. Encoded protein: CATTRGAVDEQYF.

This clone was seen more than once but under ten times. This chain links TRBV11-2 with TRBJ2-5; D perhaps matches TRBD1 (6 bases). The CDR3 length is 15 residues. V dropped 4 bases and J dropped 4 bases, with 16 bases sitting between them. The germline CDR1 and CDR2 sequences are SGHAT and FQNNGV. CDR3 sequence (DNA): TGTGCCAGCAGCTCGATCCTACAGGGTCGAGAGACCCAGTACTTC. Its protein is CASSSILQGRETQYF. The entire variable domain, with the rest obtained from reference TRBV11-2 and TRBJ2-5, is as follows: EAGVAQSPRYKIIEKRQSVAFWCNPISGHATLYWYQQILGQGPKLLIQFQNNGVVDDSQLPKDRFSAERLKGVDSTLKIQPAKLEDSAVYLCASSSILQGRETQYFGPGTRLLVL.

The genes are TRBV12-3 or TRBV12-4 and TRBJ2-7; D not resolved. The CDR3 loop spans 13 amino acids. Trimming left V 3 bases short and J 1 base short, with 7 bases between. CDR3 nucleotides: TGTGCCAGCAGTTTCGGAGAATCCTACGAGCAGTACTTC. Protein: CASSFGESYEQYF.

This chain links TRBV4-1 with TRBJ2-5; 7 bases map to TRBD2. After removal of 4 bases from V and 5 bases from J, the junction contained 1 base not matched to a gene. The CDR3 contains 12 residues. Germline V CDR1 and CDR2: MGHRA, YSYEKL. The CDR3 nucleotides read TGCGCCAGCAGCCTTAGCGGGGAGACCCAGTACTTC. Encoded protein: CASSLSGETQYF.

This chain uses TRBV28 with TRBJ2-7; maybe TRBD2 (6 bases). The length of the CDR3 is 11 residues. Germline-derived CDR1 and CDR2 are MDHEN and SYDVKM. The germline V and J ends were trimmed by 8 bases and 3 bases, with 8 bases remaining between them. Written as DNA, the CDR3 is TGTGCCAGCGACGGGGGCTACGAGCAGTACTTC. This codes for CASDGGYEQYF. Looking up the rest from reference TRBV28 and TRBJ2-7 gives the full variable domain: DVKVTQSSRYLVKRTGEKVFLECVQDMDHENMFWYRQDPGLGLRLIYFSYDVKMKEKGDIPEGYSVSREKKERFSLILESASTNQTSMYLCASDGGYEQYFGPGTRLTVT.

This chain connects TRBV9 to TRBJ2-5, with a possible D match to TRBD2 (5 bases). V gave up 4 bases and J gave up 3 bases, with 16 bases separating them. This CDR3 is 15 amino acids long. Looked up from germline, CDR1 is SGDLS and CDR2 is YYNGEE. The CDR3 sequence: CASSPFTRREETQYF. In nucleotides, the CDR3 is TGTGCCAGCAGCCCATTTACTAGACGGGAAGAGACCCAGTACTTC.

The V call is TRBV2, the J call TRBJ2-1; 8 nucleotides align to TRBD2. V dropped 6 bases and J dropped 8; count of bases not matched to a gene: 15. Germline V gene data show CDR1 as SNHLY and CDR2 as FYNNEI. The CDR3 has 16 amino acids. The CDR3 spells CASRESRAGGIYEQFF. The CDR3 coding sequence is TGTGCCAGCAGGGAATCCAGGGCGGGAGGCATATATGAGCAGTTCTTC.

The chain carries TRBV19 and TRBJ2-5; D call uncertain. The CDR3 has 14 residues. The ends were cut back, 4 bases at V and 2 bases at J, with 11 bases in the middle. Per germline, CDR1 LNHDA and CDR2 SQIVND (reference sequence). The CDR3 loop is CASSRQASQETQYF. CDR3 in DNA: TGTGCCAGTAGTAGGCAGGCGTCACAAGAGACCCAGTACTTC.

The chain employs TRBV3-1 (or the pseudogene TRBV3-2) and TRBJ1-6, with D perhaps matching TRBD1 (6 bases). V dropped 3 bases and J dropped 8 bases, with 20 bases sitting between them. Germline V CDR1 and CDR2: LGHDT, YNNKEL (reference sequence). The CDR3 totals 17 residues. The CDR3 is CASSHGGGRTVHSPLHF. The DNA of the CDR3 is TGTGCCAGCAGCCACGGGGGGGGCAGGACTGTTCATTCACCCCTCCACTTT.

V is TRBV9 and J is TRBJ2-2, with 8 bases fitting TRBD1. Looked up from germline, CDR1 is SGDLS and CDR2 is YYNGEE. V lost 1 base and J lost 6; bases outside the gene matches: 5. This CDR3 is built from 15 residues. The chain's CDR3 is CASSVRGQGPGELFF. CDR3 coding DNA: TGTGCCAGCAGCGTACGTGGACAGGGACCCGGGGAGCTGTTTTTT.

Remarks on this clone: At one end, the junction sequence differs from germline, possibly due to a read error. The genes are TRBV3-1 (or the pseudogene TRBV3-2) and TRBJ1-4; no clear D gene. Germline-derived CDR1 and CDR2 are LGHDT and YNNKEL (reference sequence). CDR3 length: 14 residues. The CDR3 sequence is CASRQAATNEKLFF. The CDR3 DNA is TGTGCCAGCAGGCAAGCGGCAACTAATGAAAAACTGTTTTTT.

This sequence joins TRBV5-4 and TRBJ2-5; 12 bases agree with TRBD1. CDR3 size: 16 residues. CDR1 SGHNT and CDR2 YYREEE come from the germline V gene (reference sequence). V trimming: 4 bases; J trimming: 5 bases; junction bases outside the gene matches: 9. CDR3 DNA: TGTGCCAGCAGCAGGGGACAGGGGGCTACGTGGGAGACCCAGTACTTC. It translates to CASSRGQGATWETQYF. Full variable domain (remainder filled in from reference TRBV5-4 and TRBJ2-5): ETGVTQSPTHLIKTRGQQVTLRCSSQSGHNTVSWYQQALGQGPQFIFQYYREEENGRGNFPPRFSGLQFPNYSSELNVNALELDDSALYLCASSRGQGATWETQYFGPGTRLLVL.

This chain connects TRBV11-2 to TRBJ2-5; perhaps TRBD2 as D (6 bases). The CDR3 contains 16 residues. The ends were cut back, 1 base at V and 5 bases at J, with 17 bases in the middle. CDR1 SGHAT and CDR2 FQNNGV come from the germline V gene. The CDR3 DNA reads TGTGCCAGCAGCTTAGGGTTCCGGGAGTTGGGCGAGACCCAGTACTTC. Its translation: CASSLGFRELGETQYF.

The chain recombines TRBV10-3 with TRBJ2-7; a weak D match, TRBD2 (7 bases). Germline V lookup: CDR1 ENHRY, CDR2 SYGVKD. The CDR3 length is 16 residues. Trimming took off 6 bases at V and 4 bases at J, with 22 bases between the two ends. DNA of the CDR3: TGTGCCATCAGCGCCGAGGGGGGGCAAAACTCTTACGAGCAGTACTTC. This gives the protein CAISAEGGQNSYEQYF.